This TCR beta chain was found in a study of technical replicates of blood from a handful of donors. The V and J ends lost 5 bases and 2 bases, in that order; junction bases with no gene match: 5. CDR3 length: 15 residues. Germline lookup yields CDR1 MNHEY and CDR2 SVGAGI. TCRdb keeps only in-frame clones here, not all; method: immunoSEQ multiplex PCR. Among 50,000 to 70,000 clones listed, approximately 86% were seen once. The chain employs TRBV6-5 and TRBJ2-3; TRBD2 aligns across 9 bases. The receptor was isolated from a human donor in good health. Some clones in this sample may be carry-over from other donors' samples. Source material: PBMCs. CDR3 DNA: TGTGCCAGCAGTGCGGGACTAGCCCACACAGATACGCAGTATTTT. Amino acid sequence: CASSAGLAHTDTQYF.